Shown below are 2 T cell receptor beta chains from a single sample sequenced in a study of cytomegalovirus exposure and HLA in healthy donors. Amplification used 60 Vbeta primers and 13 Jbeta primers. The protocol was immunoSEQ multiplex PCR, while the TCRdb copy is restricted to in-frame clones and leaves out a portion. The sample lists 80,000 to 100,000 clones; roughly 70% were seen once. Material for sequencing was PBMCs. These receptors were collected from a man between 45 and 60 years old in good health and CMV-seronegative.

This clone was picked up a small number of times. The genes are TRBV28 and TRBJ2-7; the match to TRBD1 covers 7 bases. V lost 3 bases, J lost 0 bases, and 5 bases stayed unmatched. The CDR3 extends over 15 amino acids. Per germline, CDR1 MDHEN and CDR2 SYDVKM. In DNA form, the CDR3 reads TGTGCCAGCAGTTTGTCGGGACAGCACTCCTACGAGCAGTACTTC. The encoded protein is CASSLSGQHSYEQYF.

The V call is TRBV5-1, the J call TRBJ2-7; a possible D gene is TRBD1 (6 bases). This CDR3 region has 13 residues. The germline gives CDR1 SGHRS, CDR2 YFSETQ. Trimming took off 2 bases at V and 2 bases at J, with 8 bases between the two ends. This CDR3 reads CASSFGQPYEQYF. The CDR3 coding sequence is TGCGCCAGCAGCTTCGGACAGCCCTACGAGCAGTACTTC.